This T cell receptor beta chain stems from a study of beta chain features in type 1 diabetes. Study-wide findings and caveats: When VDJ junctions were examined, type 1 diabetes patients showed fewer insertions and more deletions. Moderate yet significant TCRB CDR3 shortening was seen in Type 1 diabetes patients in all four CD4+ subsets.

Germline CDR1 reads MNHEY; CDR2 reads SMNVEV (reference sequence). CDR3 length equals 16 residues. Trimming cost V 10 bases and J 6 bases; bases outside gene matches: 17. To note about this clone: Antigen specificity is unknown.

As every portion of the isolated RNA was reverse transcribed, the sequencing read expressed TCRB transcripts. Sequenced by immunoSEQ multiplex PCR; TCRdb stores in-frame clones only, minus some. The sample has 150,000 to 200,000 clones, approximately 10% seen once. This sequence joins TRBV27 and TRBJ2-1, with TRBD1 matching 8 bases. The TCR originated in a woman aged 25 to 45 with type 1 diabetes. Sequenced material: central memory CD4+ T cells from blood. The CDR3 loop is CATQARGRGTGNEQFF. The CDR3 coding sequence is TGTGCCACCCAAGCTCGGGGGAGAGGGACAGGCAATGAGCAGTTCTTC.